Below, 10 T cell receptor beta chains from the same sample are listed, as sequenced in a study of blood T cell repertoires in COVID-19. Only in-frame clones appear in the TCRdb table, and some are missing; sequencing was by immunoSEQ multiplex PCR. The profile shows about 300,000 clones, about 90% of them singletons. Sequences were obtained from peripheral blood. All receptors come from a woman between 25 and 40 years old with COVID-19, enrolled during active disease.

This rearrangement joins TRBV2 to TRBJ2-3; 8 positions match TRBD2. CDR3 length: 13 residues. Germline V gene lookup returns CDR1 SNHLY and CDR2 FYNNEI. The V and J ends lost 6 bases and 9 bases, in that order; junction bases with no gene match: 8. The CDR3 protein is CASRNGGASTQYF. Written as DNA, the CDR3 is TGTGCCAGCAGGAACGGGGGGGCTTCAACGCAGTATTTT.

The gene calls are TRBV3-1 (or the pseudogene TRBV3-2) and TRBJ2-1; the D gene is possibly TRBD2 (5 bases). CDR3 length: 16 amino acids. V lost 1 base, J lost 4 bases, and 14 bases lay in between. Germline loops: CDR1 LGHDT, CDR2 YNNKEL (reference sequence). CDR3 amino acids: CASSQADLPPYNEQFF. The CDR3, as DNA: TGTGCCAGCAGCCAAGCGGACTTACCGCCGTACAATGAGCAGTTCTTC.

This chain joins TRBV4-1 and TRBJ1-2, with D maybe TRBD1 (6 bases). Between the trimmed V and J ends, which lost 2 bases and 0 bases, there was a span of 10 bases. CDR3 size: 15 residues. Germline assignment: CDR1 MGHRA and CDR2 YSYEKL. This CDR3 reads CASSQRQEPNYGYTF. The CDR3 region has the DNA TGCGCCAGCAGCCAAAGACAGGAGCCTAACTATGGCTACACCTTC.

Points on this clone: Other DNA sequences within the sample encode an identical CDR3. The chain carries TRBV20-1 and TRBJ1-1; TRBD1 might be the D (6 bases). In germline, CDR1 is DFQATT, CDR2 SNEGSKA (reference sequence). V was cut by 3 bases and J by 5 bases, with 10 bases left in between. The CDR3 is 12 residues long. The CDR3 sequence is CSASRGNTEAFF. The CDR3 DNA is TGCAGTGCTAGTAGGGGGAATACTGAAGCTTTCTTT.

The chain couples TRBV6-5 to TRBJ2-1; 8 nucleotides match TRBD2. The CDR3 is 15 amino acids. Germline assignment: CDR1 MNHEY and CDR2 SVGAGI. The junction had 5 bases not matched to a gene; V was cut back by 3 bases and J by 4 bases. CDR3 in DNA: TGTGCCAGCAGTTATAGCGGGGCGATTTACAATGAGCAGTTCTTC. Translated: CASSYSGAIYNEQFF.

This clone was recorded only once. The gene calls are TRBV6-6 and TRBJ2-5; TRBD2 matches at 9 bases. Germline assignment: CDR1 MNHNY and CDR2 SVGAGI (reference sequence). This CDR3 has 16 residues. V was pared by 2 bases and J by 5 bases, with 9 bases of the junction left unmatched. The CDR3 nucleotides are TGTGCCAGCAGTTACCGATCTAGCGGGGCTCGGGAGACCCAGTACTTC. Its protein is CASSYRSSGARETQYF.

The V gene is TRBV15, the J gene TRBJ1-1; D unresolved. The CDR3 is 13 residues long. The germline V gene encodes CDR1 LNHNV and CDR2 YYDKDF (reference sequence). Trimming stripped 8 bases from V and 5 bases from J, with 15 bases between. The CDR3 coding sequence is TGTGCCACCGAAGAGGGCGCGGGGACTGAAGCTTTCTTT. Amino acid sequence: CATEEGAGTEAFF.

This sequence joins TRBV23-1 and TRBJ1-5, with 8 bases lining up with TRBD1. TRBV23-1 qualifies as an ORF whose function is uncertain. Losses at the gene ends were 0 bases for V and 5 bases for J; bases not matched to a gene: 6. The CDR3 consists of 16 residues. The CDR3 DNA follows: TGCGCCAGCAGTCAATCGCGGGGACAGGCCTATCAGCCCCAGCATTTT. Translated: CASSQSRGQAYQPQHF.

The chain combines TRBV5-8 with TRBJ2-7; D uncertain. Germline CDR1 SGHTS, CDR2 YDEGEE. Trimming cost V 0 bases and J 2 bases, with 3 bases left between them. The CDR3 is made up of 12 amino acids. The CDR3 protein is CASSLAAYEQYV. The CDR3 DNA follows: TGTGCCAGCAGCTTGGCCGCCTACGAGCAGTACGTC.

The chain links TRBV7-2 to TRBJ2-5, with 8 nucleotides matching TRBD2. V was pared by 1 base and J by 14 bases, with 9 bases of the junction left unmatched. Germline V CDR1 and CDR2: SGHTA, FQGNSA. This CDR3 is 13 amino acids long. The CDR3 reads CASSLGGFSGAYF. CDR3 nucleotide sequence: TGTGCCAGCAGCTTAGGTGGATTTAGCGGGGCCTACTTC.